This TCR beta chain is from a study of control samples from healthy donors and cancer patients. The protocol was immunoSEQ multiplex PCR, while the TCRdb copy is restricted to in-frame clones and leaves out a portion. The sample lists about 140,000 clones, 80% to 95% occurring once. V was shortened by 5 bases and J by 3 bases, with 14 bases between the two germline ends. CDR3 length: 14 residues. Looked up from germline, CDR1 is MDHEN and CDR2 is SYDVKM. The source is a man aged 25 to 40 in good health. This chain links TRBV28 with TRBJ2-7; D might be TRBD1 (6 bases). Sequenced input: blood. CDR3 loop: CASSPWDMRYEQYF. As DNA, the CDR3 is TGTGCCAGCAGTCCCTGGGACATGCGCTACGAGCAGTACTTC.